Shown below are 12 T cell receptor beta chains from a single sample sequenced in a study of blood T cell repertoires in COVID-19. Produced via immunoSEQ multiplex PCR; TCRdb's table is partial and in-frame only. The sample records around 150,000 clones, roughly 85% being singletons. Sequenced: peripheral blood. These receptors were collected from a human donor with acute or convalescent COVID-19. The donor label of this sample is uncertain.

The rearrangement links TRBV7-8 to TRBJ1-2; D call uncertain. Between the trimmed V and J ends, which lost 4 bases and 3 bases, there was a span of 9 bases. Looked up from germline, CDR1 is SGHVS and CDR2 is FQNEAQ. This CDR3 has 13 amino acids. CDR3 nucleotide sequence: TGTGCCAGCAGCTCCTCCTTCGACTATGGCTACACCTTC. Its protein product is CASSSSFDYGYTF.

To note about this clone: This CDR3 is also generated by other DNA sequences in the sample. The chain uses TRBV24-1 and TRBJ1-1; TRBD1 agrees at 8 bases. CDR3 length equals 13 residues. The V gene's germline CDR1 is KGHDR and CDR2 SFDVKD. Germline trimming cut 9 bases from V and 1 base from J; bases unmatched to any gene: 3. The CDR3 DNA follows: TGTGCCACCCGTGGGACAGGGAACACTGAAGCTTTCTTT. Translating gives CATRGTGNTEAFF.

The V gene is TRBV14, the J gene TRBJ1-3; a weak D match, TRBD1 (5 bases). Per the germline V gene, CDR1 is SGHDN and CDR2 is FVKESK. The CDR3 sequence is 14 residues long. V lost 1 base to trimming and J lost 7 bases, with 11 bases between them. In DNA, the CDR3 is TGTGCCAGCAGCCAAGCTGGCAAGGGGAACACCATATATTTT. Amino acid sequence: CASSQAGKGNTIYF.

This clone was observed a few times. This chain joins TRBV11-2 and TRBJ1-2, with D tentatively TRBD1 (6 bases). Per germline, CDR1 SGHAT and CDR2 FQNNGV. V was clipped by 1 base and J by 4 bases, with 10 bases between them. The CDR3 has 14 amino acids. The CDR3: CASSLVSGVYGYTF. CDR3 DNA: TGTGCCAGCAGCTTAGTCTCAGGGGTCTATGGCTACACCTTC.

The V and J genes are TRBV19 and TRBJ1-5, with 7 bases lining up with TRBD1. CDR1 and CDR2 from the germline V gene are LNHDA and SQIVND (reference sequence). V lost 5 bases to trimming and J lost 1 base; unmatched junction nucleotides: 8. This CDR3 is 16 amino acids long. The CDR3 DNA sequence: TGTGCCAGTAGTGCCGACAGGGTTTGGAGCAATCAGCCCCAGCATTTT. This translates into CASSADRVWSNQPQHF.

This rearrangement joins TRBV12-3 or TRBV12-4 to TRBJ2-7; perhaps TRBD2 as D (6 bases). The CDR3 has 13 amino acids. Trimming shortened V by 8 bases and J by 2 bases, and 13 bases separated the two germline ends. This chain's CDR3 is CASGLGTAYEQYF. CDR3 nucleotide sequence: TGTGCCAGCGGACTGGGGACTGCCTACGAGCAGTACTTC.

The chain joins TRBV10-3 to TRBJ2-1, with 11 bases lining up with TRBD1. The CDR3 length is 16 residues. V lost 3 bases to trimming and J lost 6 bases; unmatched junction nucleotides: 7. CDR1 ENHRY and CDR2 SYGVKD come from the germline V gene. The CDR3 DNA sequence: TGTGCCATCAGTGACCTGGGACAGGGGGGGAGCAATGAGCAGTTCTTC. Translating it yields CAISDLGQGGSNEQFF.

CDR3 in amino acids: CASSKIQGPNTEAFF. CDR3 nucleotides: TGTGCCAGCAGCAAAATACAGGGACCGAACACTGAAGCTTTCTTT. The rearrangement uses TRBV9 and TRBJ1-1; tentative D call: TRBD1 (6 bases). Germline V gives CDR1 SGDLS, CDR2 YYNGEE. V was cut by 4 bases and J by 1 base, with 14 bases left in between. The CDR3 loop spans 15 amino acids.

This chain joins TRBV27 and TRBJ1-6; D possibly corresponds to TRBD1 (6 bases). CDR3 length equals 15 residues. Between the trimmed V and J ends, which lost 0 bases and 9 bases, there was a span of 12 bases. Germline values: CDR1 MNHEY, CDR2 SMNVEV (reference sequence). CDR3 protein: CASSLSRHRASPLHF. The CDR3 DNA follows: TGTGCCAGCAGTTTATCGAGGCACAGGGCTTCACCCCTCCACTTT.

In this sample, this clone turned up a few times. CDR3 amino acids: CASSLGPAGMLTDTQYF. In nucleotides, the CDR3 is TGTGCCAGCAGCTTAGGGCCGGCGGGCATGCTCACAGATACGCAGTATTTT. The chain is built from TRBV7-3 and TRBJ2-3, with TRBD2 as a possible D gene (5 bases). From germline, CDR1 is SGHTA and CDR2 FQGTGA. CDR3 size: 17 residues. Trimming stripped 2 bases from V and 2 bases from J, with 17 bases between.

V gene TRBV18 combines with J gene TRBJ1-4; 8 nucleotides agree with TRBD1. The trim removed 3 bases at V and 7 bases at J, leaving 10 bases unmatched. The CDR3 consists of 16 residues. Germline V gene lookup returns CDR1 KGHSH and CDR2 LQKENI. The CDR3 region has the DNA TGTGCCAGCTCACCGCTAGGGACAGGTAGCACTGAAAAACTGTTTTTT. Amino acid sequence: CASSPLGTGSTEKLFF.

The DNA for the CDR3 is TGTGCCAGCAGCCCGAATTGGGGGGGCGGCTACACCTTC. Translated: CASSPNWGGGYTF. The rearrangement uses TRBV12-3 or TRBV12-4 and TRBJ1-2; possibly TRBD1 for D (6 bases). The ends were cut back, 6 bases at V and 8 bases at J, with 16 bases in the middle. This CDR3 comprises 13 residues.